What follows are 19 T cell receptor beta chains derived from one specimen sequenced in a study of blood T cells in healthy people across ages. With a J-beta primer mix and a sample-barcoded 5' primer, a second PCR ran about 6 to 11 cycles. TCRdb re-derived calls from the 5' RACE reads in MiXCR, one entry per CDR3 protein. The sample carries nearly 800,000 distinct CDR3 sequences, 25% recorded once. These data were also reused for a study on T cells of mothers and their children.

What was sequenced was blood. The receptor set was obtained from a boy aged 10-17 years in good health.

The rearrangement joins TRBV28 to TRBJ2-5, with 8 bases aligning to TRBD1. V was clipped by 5 bases and J by 4 bases; unmatched bases: 6. Germline CDR1 is MDHEN and CDR2 is SYDVKM. The CDR3 extends over 14 amino acids. CDR3 DNA sequence: TGTGCCAGCAGTCCAGAGACAGGGGCAGAGACCCAGTACTTC. Translation gives CASSPETGAETQYF.

A few counts support this clonotype. Germline is not matched at one junction end, which may reflect a read error. The V call is TRBV12-5, the J call TRBJ2-2; the D gene could be TRBD1 or TRBD2 (6 bases each). CDR1 is LGHNT, CDR2 FRNRAP, per germline. The CDR3 consists of 15 residues. CDR3 in DNA: TGTGCTAGTGGTATAGGGCAGGGGAACACCGGGGGGCTGTTTTTT. Protein product: CASGIGQGNTGGLFF.

The chain joins TRBV4-3 to TRBJ1-4; D gene unclear. V was cut by 0 bases and J by 8 bases, with 13 bases left in between. This CDR3 region has 15 residues. The germline gives CDR1 LGHNA, CDR2 YSLEER. Here the CDR3 reads CASSQDAGLAEKLFF. CDR3 DNA: TGCGCCAGCAGCCAAGATGCCGGGCTGGCAGAAAAACTGTTTTTT.

The sample holds a few counts of this clonotype. The rearrangement uses TRBV7-2 and TRBJ2-7; tentative D call: TRBD2 (6 bases). Germline V lookup: CDR1 SGHTA, CDR2 FQGNSA. Trimming removed 1 base from V and 3 bases from J, with 13 bases in between. The CDR3 is 15 residues long. For the CDR3, the DNA is TGTGCCAGCAGCTTAGGTTTCGGGGGAAGCTACGAGCAGTACTTC. Its protein product is CASSLGFGGSYEQYF.

V is TRBV4-3 and J is TRBJ1-6; 7 nucleotides agree with TRBD1. The J segment lost 7 bases and the V segment lost 3 bases, leaving 12 bases of the junction unmatched. Germline V gene sequence: CDR1 LGHNA, CDR2 YSLEER. This CDR3 has 17 amino acids. CDR3 nucleotide sequence: TGCGCCAGCAGCCAGGACAGGATTGGCTTGGGAAATTCACCCCTCCACTTT. Translated, it gives CASSQDRIGLGNSPLHF.

The CDR3, as DNA: TGTGCCAGCAGCGCCCAGTCCGGGACTAGCGACTACTCCTACAATGAGCAGTTCTTC. Translating it yields CASSAQSGTSDYSYNEQFF. This chain connects TRBV7-9 to TRBJ2-1; TRBD2 matches at 10 bases. There are 19 residues in the CDR3. J was trimmed by 0 bases and V by 5 bases; bases with no gene match: 13. Germline assignment: CDR1 SEHNR and CDR2 FQNEAQ (reference sequence).

This clonotype was seen a single time. A much larger clone differs by one base, so this may be a read error. The chain combines TRBV19 with TRBJ1-2; 8 bases are a match to TRBD1. With 7 bases clipped from V and 4 bases from J, the junction kept 11 bases outside the gene matches. Germline loops: CDR1 LNHDA, CDR2 SQIVND (reference sequence). This CDR3 comprises 15 residues. In nucleotides, the CDR3 is TGTGCCAGTAATCCCTCCGGGACAGGCTTCTATGGCTACACCTTC. It codes for CASNPSGTGFYGYTF.

For this clonotype: The junction and the germline gene differ at one end; a read error may be behind it. This chain joins TRBV28 and TRBJ2-3, with D unresolved. There are 14 residues in the CDR3. Germline V CDR1 and CDR2: MDHEN, SYDVKM. CDR3 in amino acids: CAGSSLSTPDTQYF. The CDR3 DNA is TGTGCCGGCAGTTCCCTGTCGACCCCGGATACGCAGTATTTT.

The chain carries TRBV7-6 and TRBJ1-1; D perhaps matches TRBD1 (6 bases). The ends were cut back, 6 bases at V and 8 bases at J, with 19 bases in the middle. Germline V gene data show CDR1 as SGHVS and CDR2 as FNYEAQ. CDR3 size: 14 residues. Written as DNA, the CDR3 is TGTGCCAGCAGAGAGGCAGGGGAGGGTTCGGAAGCTTTCTTT. Its translation: CASREAGEGSEAFF.

The chain links TRBV5-1 to TRBJ2-5, with D perhaps matching TRBD1 (6 bases). This CDR3 has 17 amino acids. V shed 4 bases and J shed 6 bases, with 25 bases lying between them. Germline V gene data show CDR1 as SGHRS and CDR2 as YFSETQ. CDR3 loop: CASSGDKDVKPAKTQYF. DNA of the CDR3: TGCGCCAGCAGCGGGGACAAGGACGTGAAACCCGCGAAGACCCAGTACTTC. The variable domain in full, completed from reference TRBV5-1 and TRBJ2-5, reads KAGVTQTPRYLIKTRGQQVTLSCSPISGHRSVSWYQQTPGQGLQFLFEYFSETQRNKGNFPGRFSGRQFSNSRSEMNVSTLELGDSALYLCASSGDKDVKPAKTQYFGPGTRLLVL.

The chain uses TRBV28 and TRBJ1-5, with a possible D match to TRBD1 (6 bases). Trimming took 6 bases from V and 4 from J, leaving 16 bases between them. Germline CDR1 and CDR2: MDHEN and SYDVKM. CDR3 size: 15 residues. The CDR3 spells CASRYRFQGNQPQHF. CDR3 coding DNA: TGTGCCAGCAGATACAGATTTCAGGGGAATCAGCCCCAGCATTTT.

The chain links TRBV7-9 to TRBJ2-5, with D unclear. The CDR3 is 14 amino acids. Germline CDR1 reads SEHNR; CDR2 reads FQNEAQ (reference sequence). Trimming shortened V by 0 bases and J by 2 bases, and 7 bases separated the two germline ends. CDR3 nucleotides: TGTGCCAGCAGCTTAGCGTCTGAACAAGAGACCCAGTACTTC. Encoded protein: CASSLASEQETQYF. Supplemented by reference TRBV7-9 and TRBJ2-5, the full variable domain reads DTGVSQNPRHKITKRGQNVTFRCDPISEHNRLYWYRQTLGQGPEFLTYFQNEAQLEKSRLLSDRFSAERPKGSFSTLEIQRTEQGDSAMYLCASSLASEQETQYFGPGTRLLVL.

There are a few counts of this clonotype. This chain joins TRBV7-9 and TRBJ2-5, with 8 bases that match TRBD1. Germline V lookup: CDR1 SEHNR, CDR2 FQNEAQ (reference sequence). V lost 5 bases to trimming and J lost 9 bases; unmatched junction nucleotides: 11. CDR3 length equals 14 residues. CDR3: CASSRPGQGVAQYF. In nucleotides, the CDR3 is TGTGCCAGCAGCCGACCCGGACAGGGAGTTGCCCAGTACTTC.

This clonotype was observed a handful of times. The genes are TRBV5-8 and TRBJ1-1; D is perhaps TRBD1 (5 bases). This CDR3 has 13 residues. CDR1 is SGHTS, CDR2 YDEGEE, per germline. Between the trimmed V and J ends, which lost 2 bases and 3 bases, there was a span of 8 bases. CDR3: CASSFMGDTEAFF. CDR3 nucleotide sequence: TGTGCCAGCAGCTTCATGGGGGACACTGAAGCTTTCTTT.

The DNA of the CDR3 is TGTGCCAGCAGTTTCGGGACTGCGGAATACAATGAGCAGTTCTTC. Protein product: CASSFGTAEYNEQFF. The chain combines TRBV12-3 or TRBV12-4 with TRBJ2-1; maybe TRBD2 (6 bases). The CDR3 totals 15 residues. V dropped 3 bases and J dropped 4 bases, with 13 bases sitting between them.

The chain joins TRBV20-1 to TRBJ2-7, with TRBD2 identical over 15 bases. The germline V gene has CDR1 DFQATT and CDR2 SNEGSKA (reference sequence). The V segment lost 0 bases and the J segment 4 bases; nucleotides outside the gene matches: 13. The CDR3 is made up of 19 amino acids. The CDR3 bases are TGCAGTGCTAGAGATTGGGGACTAGCGGGGGGCCCCGCGGATTACGAGCAGTACTTC. The encoded protein is CSARDWGLAGGPADYEQYF.

The sample holds a few counts of this clonotype. V gene TRBV20-1 combines with J gene TRBJ2-7; no clear D. CDR1 DFQATT and CDR2 SNEGSKA come from the germline V gene (reference sequence). V shed 6 bases and J shed 0 bases, with 18 bases lying between them. The CDR3 totals 15 residues. For the CDR3, the DNA is TGCAGTGCCCGTTGGCTTGAGGAAACCTCCTACGAGCAGTACTTC. The encoded protein is CSARWLEETSYEQYF.

This chain links TRBV19 with TRBJ1-4; D is perhaps TRBD1 (5 bases). Trimming removed 6 bases at V and 4 bases at J, with 18 bases between. Per the germline V gene, CDR1 is LNHDA and CDR2 is SQIVND (reference sequence). This CDR3 region has 16 residues. CDR3 in amino acids: CASSPTGASSNEKLFF. CDR3 DNA sequence: TGTGCCAGTAGCCCTACAGGCGCCTCAAGTAATGAAAAACTGTTTTTT.

This clonotype was observed a single time. This chain joins TRBV6-5 and TRBJ2-1; 8 bases match TRBD2. The CDR3 runs to 17 residues. V dropped 0 bases and J dropped 0; count of bases not matched to a gene: 4. The germline V gene has CDR1 MNHEY and CDR2 SVGAGI. The CDR3 nucleotides are TGTGCCAGCAGTTACTCCCCGAGCGGGAGCTCCTACAATGAGCAGTTCTTC. Translating it yields CASSYSPSGSSYNEQFF.